The next 4 T cell receptor beta chains were all read from a single sample in a study of human T cells and chemical hapten exposure. TCRdb reprocessed the RACE reads with MiXCR, giving one entry per CDR3 protein. The repertoire holds more than 75,000 distinct CDR3 sequences, with roughly 10% as singletons. Time point reported: patch test 2, 6 weeks after DPC sensitization. Treatment of the sample: therapeutic diphenylcyclopropenone sensitization with weekly scalp DPC. Sequenced material: whole blood, taken in connection with sensitization to the hapten diphenylcyclopropenone (DPC). Every receptor here comes from a woman aged 25 to 39 with alopecia areata. Some clones in this sample may be carry-over from other donors' samples.

The chain uses TRBV20-1 and TRBJ1-1, with a weak D call TRBD1 (6 bases). V shed 6 bases and J shed 1 base, with 15 bases lying between them. CDR1 is DFQATT, CDR2 SNEGSKA, per germline (reference sequence). The CDR3 sequence is 14 residues long. The CDR3 DNA reads as TGCAGTGCGGAGACGGGGGCTCAGAACACTGAAGCTTTCTTT. It yields the protein CSAETGAQNTEAFF.

This clonotype came up many times. The rearrangement joins TRBV11-2 to TRBJ2-1; TRBD2 agrees at 11 bases. V shed 5 bases, J shed 5 bases, and the junction held 8 bases outside the gene matches. Germline V lookup: CDR1 SGHAT, CDR2 FQNNGV. This CDR3 is built from 16 residues. The CDR3 sequence: CASSPNSGGANNEQFF. CDR3 bases: TGTGCCAGCAGCCCAAATAGCGGGGGGGCAAACAATGAGCAGTTCTTC.

This clonotype has at least ten counts. The CDR3 loop reads CASSQGGADEKLFF. Written as DNA, the CDR3 is TGCGCCAGCAGCCAAGGGGGGGCTGATGAAAAACTGTTTTTT. The J gene is TRBJ1-4, the V gene TRBV4-1, with TRBD1 as a possible D gene (6 bases). The germline V and J ends were trimmed by 1 base and 6 bases, with 9 bases remaining between them. Germline V gene data show CDR1 as MGHRA and CDR2 as YSYEKL. The CDR3 has 14 amino acids.

This clonotype was counted a single time. The chain links TRBV7-2 to TRBJ2-7; the D gene is possibly TRBD2 (5 bases). V was pared by 3 bases and J by 6 bases, with 6 bases between. CDR3 size: 11 residues. CDR1 is SGHTA, CDR2 FQGNSA, per germline. The CDR3 DNA reads as TGTGCCAGCAGCTTTAGCGTCGAGCAGTACTTC. It codes for CASSFSVEQYF.